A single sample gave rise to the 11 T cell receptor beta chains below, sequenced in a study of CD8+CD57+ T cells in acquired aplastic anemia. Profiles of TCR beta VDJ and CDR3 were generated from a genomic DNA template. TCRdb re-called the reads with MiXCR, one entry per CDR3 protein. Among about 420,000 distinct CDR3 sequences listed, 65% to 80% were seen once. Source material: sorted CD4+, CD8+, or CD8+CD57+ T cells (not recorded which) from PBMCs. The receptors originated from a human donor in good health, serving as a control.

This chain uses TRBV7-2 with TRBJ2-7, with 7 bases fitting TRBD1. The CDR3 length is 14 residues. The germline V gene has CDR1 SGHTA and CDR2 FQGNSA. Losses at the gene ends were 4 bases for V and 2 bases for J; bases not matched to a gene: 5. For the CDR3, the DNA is TGTGCCAGCAGCTGGGCACAGGGGCCCTACGAGCAGTACTTC. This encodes CASSWAQGPYEQYF.

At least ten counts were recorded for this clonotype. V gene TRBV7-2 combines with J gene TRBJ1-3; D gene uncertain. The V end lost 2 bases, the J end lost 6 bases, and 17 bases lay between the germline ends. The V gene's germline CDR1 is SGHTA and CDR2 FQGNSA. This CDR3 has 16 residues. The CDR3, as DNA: TGTGCCAGCAGCTTAAGGCGTCCCACCCGCTTAAACACCATATATTTT. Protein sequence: CASSLRRPTRLNTIYF.

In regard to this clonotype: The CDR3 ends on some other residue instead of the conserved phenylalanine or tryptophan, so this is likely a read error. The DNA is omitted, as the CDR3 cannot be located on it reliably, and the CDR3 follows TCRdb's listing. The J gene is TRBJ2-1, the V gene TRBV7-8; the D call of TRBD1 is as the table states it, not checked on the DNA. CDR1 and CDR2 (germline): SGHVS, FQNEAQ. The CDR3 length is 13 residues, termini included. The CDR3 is CASSLGTGGEQLS.

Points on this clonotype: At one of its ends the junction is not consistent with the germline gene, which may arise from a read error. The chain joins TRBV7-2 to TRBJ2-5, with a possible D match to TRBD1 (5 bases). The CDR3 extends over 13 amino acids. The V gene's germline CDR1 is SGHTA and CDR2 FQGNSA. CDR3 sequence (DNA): TGCGCCAGCAGGCTGACAGTGCAAGAGACCCAGTACTTC. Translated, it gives CASRLTVQETQYF. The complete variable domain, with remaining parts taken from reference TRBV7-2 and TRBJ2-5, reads GAGVSQSPSNKVTEKGKDVELRCDPISGHTALYWYRQSLGQGLEFLIYFQGNSAPDKSGLPSDRFSAERTGGSVSTLTIQRTQQEDSAVYLCASRLTVQETQYFGPGTRLLVL.

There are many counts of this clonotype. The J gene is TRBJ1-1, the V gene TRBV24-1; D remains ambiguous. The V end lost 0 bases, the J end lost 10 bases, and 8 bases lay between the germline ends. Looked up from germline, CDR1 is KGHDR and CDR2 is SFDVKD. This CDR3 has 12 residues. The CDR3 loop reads CATSDLIGRAFF. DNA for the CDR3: TGTGCCACCAGTGATTTGATAGGGAGAGCTTTCTTT.

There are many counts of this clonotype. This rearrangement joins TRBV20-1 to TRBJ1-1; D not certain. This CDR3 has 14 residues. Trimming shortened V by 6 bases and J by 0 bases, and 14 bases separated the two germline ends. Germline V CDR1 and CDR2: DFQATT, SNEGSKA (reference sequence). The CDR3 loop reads CSAPVVNLNTEAFF. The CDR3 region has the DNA TGCAGTGCCCCCGTAGTCAATTTGAACACTGAAGCTTTCTTT.

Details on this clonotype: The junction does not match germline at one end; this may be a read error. The DNA for the CDR3 is TGTGCCAGCAGTGATGGCGGGCCCTATGGCTACTACTTC. As protein: CASSDGGPYGYYF. The chain links TRBV25-1 to TRBJ1-2; D is unresolved. CDR1 and CDR2 from the germline V gene are MGHDK and SYGVNS. The CDR3 extends over 13 amino acids.

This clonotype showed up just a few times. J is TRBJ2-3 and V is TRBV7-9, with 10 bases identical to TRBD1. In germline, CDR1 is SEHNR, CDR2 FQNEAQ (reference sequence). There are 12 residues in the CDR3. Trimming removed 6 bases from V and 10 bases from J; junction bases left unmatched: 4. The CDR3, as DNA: TGTGCCAGCAGACCGGGACAGGGGCCGCAGTATTTT. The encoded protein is CASRPGQGPQYF. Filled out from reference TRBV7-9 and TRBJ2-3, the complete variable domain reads DTGVSQNPRHKITKRGQNVTFRCDPISEHNRLYWYRQTLGQGPEFLTYFQNEAQLEKSRLLSDRFSAERPKGSFSTLEIQRTEQGDSAMYLCASRPGQGPQYFGPGTRLTVL.

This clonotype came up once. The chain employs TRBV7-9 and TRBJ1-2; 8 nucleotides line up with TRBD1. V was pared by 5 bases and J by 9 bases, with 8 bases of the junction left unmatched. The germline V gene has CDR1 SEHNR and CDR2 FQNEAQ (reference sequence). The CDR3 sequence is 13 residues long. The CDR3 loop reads CASSVQGAWRYTF. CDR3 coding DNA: TGTGCCAGCAGCGTTCAGGGGGCGTGGCGCTACACCTTC.

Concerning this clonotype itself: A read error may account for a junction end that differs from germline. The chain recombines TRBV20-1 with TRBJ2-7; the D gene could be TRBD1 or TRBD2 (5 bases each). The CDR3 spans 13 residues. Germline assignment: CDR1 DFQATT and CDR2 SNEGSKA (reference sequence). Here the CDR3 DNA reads TGCAGTGCTAGTCTCAGGGAGCCCTACGAGCGGTACTTC. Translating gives CSASLREPYERYF.

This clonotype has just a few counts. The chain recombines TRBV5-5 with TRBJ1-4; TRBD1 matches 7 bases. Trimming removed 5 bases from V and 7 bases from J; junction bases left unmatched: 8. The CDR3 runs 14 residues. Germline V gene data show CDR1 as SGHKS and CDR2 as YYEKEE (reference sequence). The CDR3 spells CASRRGGGSEKLFF. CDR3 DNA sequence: TGTGCCAGCAGGCGAGGGGGCGGGAGTGAAAAACTGTTTTTT. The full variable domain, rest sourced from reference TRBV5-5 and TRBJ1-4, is DAGVTQSPTHLIKTRGQQVTLRCSPISGHKSVSWYQQVLGQGPQFIFQYYEKEERGRGNFPDRFSARQFPNYSSELNVNALLLGDSALYLCASRRGGGSEKLFFGSGTQLSVL.